This TCR beta chain was identified during a study of blood T cells in healthy people across ages. Study-wide points: The unsorted PBMCs prevented any conclusive comparison of naive versus antigen-experienced cells.

V was shortened by 2 bases and J by 0 bases, with 11 bases between the two germline ends. The germline gives CDR1 SGHTA, CDR2 FQGNSA. There are 16 residues in the CDR3. Next came a second PCR, run for about 7 to 11 cycles, which used a sample-barcoded 5' primer along with a J-beta primer mix. Each cDNA molecule was tagged by a template-switch adaptor that had 12 random nucleotides. MiXCR, applied by TCRdb to the 5' RACE reads, yields one record per CDR3 protein. The sample lists around 500,000 distinct CDR3 sequences; roughly 43% were seen once. This clonotype was observed a handful of times. Its specificity is unknown.

This sequence was found in a man at least 80 years old in good health. V usage is TRBV7-2 and J usage is TRBJ2-1; D may be TRBD2 (5 bases). Material: blood. The CDR3 region is CASSLMGAGSYNEQFF. For the CDR3, the DNA is TGTGCCAGCAGCTTAATGGGAGCTGGCTCCTACAATGAGCAGTTCTTC.